The sequence of this T cell receptor (beta chain) was determined in a study of blood T cell repertoires in COVID-19. The germline V gene encodes CDR1 SNHLY and CDR2 FYNNEI. The germline V and J ends were trimmed by 6 bases and 5 bases, with 4 bases remaining between them. This CDR3 is built from 10 residues. Worth noting for this clone: Other DNA sequences in the same sample also yield this CDR3.

TCRdb keeps only in-frame clones here, not all; method: immunoSEQ multiplex PCR. Among approximately 320,000 clones listed, around 90% were seen once. Individuals aged roughly 18 to 95 years were recruited from approximately 24 US areas. Sequencing was carried out using PBMCs or T cells enriched from blood (not recorded which). The sequence was obtained from a man aged 55 to 69 who had recovered from COVID-19. This chain links TRBV2 with TRBJ2-5, with unresolved D. The CDR3 loop is CASSLETQYF. The CDR3 DNA reads TGTGCCAGCAGCCTGGAGACCCAGTACTTC.